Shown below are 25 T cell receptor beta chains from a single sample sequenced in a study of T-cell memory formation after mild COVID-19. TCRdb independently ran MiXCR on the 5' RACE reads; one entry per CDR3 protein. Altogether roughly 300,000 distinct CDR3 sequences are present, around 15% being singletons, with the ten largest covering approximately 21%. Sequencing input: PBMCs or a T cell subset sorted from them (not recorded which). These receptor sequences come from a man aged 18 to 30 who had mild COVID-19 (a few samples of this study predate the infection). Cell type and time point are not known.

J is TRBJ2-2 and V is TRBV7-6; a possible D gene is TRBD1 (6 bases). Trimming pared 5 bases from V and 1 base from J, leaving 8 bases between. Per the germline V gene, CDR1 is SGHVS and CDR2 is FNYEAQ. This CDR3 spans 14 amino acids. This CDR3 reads CASSEQGNTGELFF. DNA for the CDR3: TGTGCCAGCAGCGAACAGGGGAACACCGGGGAGCTGTTTTTT.

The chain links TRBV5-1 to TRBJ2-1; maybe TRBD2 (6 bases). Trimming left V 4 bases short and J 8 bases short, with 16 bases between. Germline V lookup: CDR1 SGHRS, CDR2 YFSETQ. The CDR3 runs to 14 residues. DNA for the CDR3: TGCGCCAGCAGCCCCGGGACTCTCATCGATGAGCAGTTCTTC. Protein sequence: CASSPGTLIDEQFF.

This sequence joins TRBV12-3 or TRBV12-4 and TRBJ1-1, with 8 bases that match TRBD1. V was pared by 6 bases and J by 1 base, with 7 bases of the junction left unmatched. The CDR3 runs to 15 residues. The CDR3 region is CASRTYRGANTEAFF. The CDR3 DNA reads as TGTGCCAGCAGGACCTACAGGGGGGCGAACACTGAAGCTTTCTTT.

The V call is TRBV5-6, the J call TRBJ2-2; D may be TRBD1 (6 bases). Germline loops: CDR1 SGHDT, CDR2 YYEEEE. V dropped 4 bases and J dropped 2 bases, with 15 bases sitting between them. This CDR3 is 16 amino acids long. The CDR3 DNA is TGTGCCAGCAGCCCCGCAGGGGTGCCAAACACCGGGGAGCTGTTTTTT. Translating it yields CASSPAGVPNTGELFF.

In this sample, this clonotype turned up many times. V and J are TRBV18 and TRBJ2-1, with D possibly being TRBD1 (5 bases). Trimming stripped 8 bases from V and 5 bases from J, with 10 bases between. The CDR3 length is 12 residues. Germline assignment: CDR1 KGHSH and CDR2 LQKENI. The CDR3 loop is CASSPRDNEQFF. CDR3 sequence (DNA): TGTGCCAGCAGCCCCAGGGACAATGAGCAGTTCTTC.

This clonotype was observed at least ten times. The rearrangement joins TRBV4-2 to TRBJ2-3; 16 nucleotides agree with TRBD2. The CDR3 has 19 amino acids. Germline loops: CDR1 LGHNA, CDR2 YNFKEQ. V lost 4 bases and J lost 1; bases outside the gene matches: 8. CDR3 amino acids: CASSPESGTSGGGTDTQYF. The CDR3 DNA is TGTGCCAGCAGCCCGGAGTCCGGGACTAGCGGGGGGGGCACAGATACGCAGTATTTT.

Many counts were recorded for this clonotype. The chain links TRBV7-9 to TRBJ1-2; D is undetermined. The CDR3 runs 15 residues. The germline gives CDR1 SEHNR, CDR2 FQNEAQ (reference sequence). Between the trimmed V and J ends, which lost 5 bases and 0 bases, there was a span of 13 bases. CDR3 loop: CASSLYSSSNYGYTF. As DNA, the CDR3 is TGTGCCAGCAGCCTATACAGTAGTTCTAACTATGGCTACACCTTC.

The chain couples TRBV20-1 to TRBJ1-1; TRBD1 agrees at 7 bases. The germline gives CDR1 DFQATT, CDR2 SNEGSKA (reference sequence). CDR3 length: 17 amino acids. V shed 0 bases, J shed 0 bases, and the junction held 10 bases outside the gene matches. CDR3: CSARDLRGGQLNTEAFF. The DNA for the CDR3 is TGCAGTGCTAGAGATCTTCGGGGGGGACAGTTGAACACTGAAGCTTTCTTT.

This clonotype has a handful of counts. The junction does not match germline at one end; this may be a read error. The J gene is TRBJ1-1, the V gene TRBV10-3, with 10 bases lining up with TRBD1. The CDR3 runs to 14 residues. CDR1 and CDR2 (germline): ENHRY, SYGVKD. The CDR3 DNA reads TGTGCCATCAGTGAGGCTGGACAGGGGGTCGAAGTTTTCTTT. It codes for CAISEAGQGVEVFF.

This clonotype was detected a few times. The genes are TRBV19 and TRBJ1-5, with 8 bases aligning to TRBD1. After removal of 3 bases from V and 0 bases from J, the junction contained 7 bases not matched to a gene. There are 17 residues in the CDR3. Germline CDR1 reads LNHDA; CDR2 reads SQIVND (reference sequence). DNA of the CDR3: TGTGCCAGTAGTATCCGGGACAGGCGGGATAGCAATCAGCCCCAGCATTTT. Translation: CASSIRDRRDSNQPQHF.

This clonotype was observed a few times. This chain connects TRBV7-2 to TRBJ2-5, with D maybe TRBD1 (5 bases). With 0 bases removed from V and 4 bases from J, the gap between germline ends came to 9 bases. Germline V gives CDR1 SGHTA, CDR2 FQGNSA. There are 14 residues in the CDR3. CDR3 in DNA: TGTGCCAGCAGCTTAGCGCGCAGGGTAGAGACCCAGTACTTC. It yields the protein CASSLARRVETQYF. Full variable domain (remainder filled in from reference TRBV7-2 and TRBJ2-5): GAGVSQSPSNKVTEKGKDVELRCDPISGHTALYWYRQSLGQGLEFLIYFQGNSAPDKSGLPSDRFSAERTGGSVSTLTIQRTQQEDSAVYLCASSLARRVETQYFGPGTRLLVL.

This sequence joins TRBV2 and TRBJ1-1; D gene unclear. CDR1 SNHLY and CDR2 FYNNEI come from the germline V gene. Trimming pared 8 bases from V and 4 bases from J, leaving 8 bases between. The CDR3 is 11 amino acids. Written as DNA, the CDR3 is TGTGCCAGCCTCCTACTCACTGAAGCTTTCTTT. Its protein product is CASLLLTEAFF. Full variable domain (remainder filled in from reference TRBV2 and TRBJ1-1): EPEVTQTPSHQVTQMGQEVILRCVPISNHLYFYWYRQILGQKVEFLVSFYNNEISEKSEIFDDQFSVERPDGSNFTLKIRSTKLEDSAMYFCASLLLTEAFFGQGTRLTVV.

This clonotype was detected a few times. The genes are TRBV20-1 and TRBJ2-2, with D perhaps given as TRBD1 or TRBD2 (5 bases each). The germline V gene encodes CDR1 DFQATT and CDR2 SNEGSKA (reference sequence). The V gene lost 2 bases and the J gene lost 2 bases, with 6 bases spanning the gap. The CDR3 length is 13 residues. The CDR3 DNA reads TGCAGTGCTAGATGGGACAACACCGGGGAGCTGTTTTTT. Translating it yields CSARWDNTGELFF.

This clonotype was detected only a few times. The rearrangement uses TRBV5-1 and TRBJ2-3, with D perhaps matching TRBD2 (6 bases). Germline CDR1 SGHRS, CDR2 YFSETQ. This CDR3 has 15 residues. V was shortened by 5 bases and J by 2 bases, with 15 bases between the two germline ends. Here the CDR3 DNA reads TGCGCCAGCAGGTGGAGGGGCCGCGACACAGATACGCAGTATTTT. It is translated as CASRWRGRDTDTQYF.

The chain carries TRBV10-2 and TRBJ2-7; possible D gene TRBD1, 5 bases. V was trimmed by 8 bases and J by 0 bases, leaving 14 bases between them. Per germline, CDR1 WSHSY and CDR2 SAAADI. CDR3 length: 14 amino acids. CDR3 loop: CASRGAGYSYEQYF. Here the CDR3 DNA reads TGCGCCAGCCGTGGTGCAGGGTACTCCTACGAGCAGTACTTC.

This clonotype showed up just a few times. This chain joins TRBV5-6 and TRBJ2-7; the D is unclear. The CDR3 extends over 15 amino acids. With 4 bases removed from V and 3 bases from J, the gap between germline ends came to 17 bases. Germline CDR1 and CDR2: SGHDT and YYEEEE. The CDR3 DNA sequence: TGTGCCAGCAGCGCCTTAGTGGACGGAGACTACGAGCAGTACGTC. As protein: CASSALVDGDYEQYV.

CDR3 nucleotides: TGTGCCTCTAGGCAGACCTTCCACGAGACCCAGTACTTC. Translating it yields CASRQTFHETQYF. The chain has TRBV28 and TRBJ2-5, with D hard to call. Germline CDR1 MDHEN, CDR2 SYDVKM. The CDR3 extends over 13 amino acids. The V end was cut by 11 bases, the J end by 5 bases, with 18 bases between.

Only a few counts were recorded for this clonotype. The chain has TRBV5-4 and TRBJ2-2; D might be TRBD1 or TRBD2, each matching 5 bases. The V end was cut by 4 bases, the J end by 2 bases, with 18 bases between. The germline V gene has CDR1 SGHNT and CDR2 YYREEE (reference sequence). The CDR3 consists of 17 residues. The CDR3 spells CASSPGTAYTNTGELFF. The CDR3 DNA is TGTGCCAGCAGCCCGGGGACCGCCTATACTAACACCGGGGAGCTGTTTTTT.

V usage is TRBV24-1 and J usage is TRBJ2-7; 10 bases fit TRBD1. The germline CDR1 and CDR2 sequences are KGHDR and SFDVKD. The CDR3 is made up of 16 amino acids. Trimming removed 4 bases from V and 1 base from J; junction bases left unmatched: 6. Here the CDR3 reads CATSDAGTGDSYEQYF. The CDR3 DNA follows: TGTGCCACCAGTGACGCCGGGACAGGGGATTCCTACGAGCAGTACTTC.

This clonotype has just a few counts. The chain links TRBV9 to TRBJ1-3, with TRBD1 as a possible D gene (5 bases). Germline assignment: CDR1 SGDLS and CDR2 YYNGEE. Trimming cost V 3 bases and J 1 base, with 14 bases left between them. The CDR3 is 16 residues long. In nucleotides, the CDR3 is TGTGCCAGCAGCGCGGGAGCGGGGGAATCTGGAAACACCATATATTTT. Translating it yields CASSAGAGESGNTIYF.

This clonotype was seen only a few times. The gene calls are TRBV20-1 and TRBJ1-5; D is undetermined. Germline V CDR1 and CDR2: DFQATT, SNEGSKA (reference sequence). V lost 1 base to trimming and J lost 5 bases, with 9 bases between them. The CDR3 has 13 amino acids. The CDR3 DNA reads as TGCAGTGCTAGAGTTCTTTCCTATCAGCCCCAGCATTTT. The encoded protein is CSARVLSYQPQHF.

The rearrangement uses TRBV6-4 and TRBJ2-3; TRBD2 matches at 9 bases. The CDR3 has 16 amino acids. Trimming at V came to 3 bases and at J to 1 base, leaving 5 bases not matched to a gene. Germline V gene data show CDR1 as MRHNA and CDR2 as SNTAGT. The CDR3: CASSERGGRRTDTQYF. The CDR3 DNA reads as TGTGCCAGCAGTGAGCGGGGGGGCAGGCGCACAGATACGCAGTATTTT.

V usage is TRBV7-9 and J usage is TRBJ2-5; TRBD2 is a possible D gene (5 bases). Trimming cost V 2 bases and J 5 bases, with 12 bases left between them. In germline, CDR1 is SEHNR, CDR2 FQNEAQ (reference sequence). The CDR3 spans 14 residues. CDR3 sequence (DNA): TGTGCCAGCAGCTTACCTACTAGATCCGAGACCCAGTACTTC. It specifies CASSLPTRSETQYF.

In nucleotides, the CDR3 is TGTGCCAGCAGCCAACCTTGGGGGGGGGGCCATGAGACCCAGTACTTC. Translated: CASSQPWGGGHETQYF. The V gene is TRBV3-1, the J gene TRBJ2-5; D possibly corresponds to TRBD2 (7 bases). V gave up 2 bases and J gave up 5 bases, with 18 bases separating them. Germline V lookup: CDR1 LGHDT, CDR2 YNNKEL (reference sequence). The CDR3 spans 16 residues.

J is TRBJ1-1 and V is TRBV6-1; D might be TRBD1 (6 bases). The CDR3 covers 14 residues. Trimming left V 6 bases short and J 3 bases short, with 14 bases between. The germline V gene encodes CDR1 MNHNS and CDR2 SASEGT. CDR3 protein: CASRTGRTDTEAFF. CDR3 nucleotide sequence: TGTGCCAGCAGGACGGGACGGACAGACACTGAAGCTTTCTTT.